Each of the 9 T cell receptor beta chains below was sequenced from the same sample in a study of shared clonotypes between healthy human individuals. The table came from immunoSEQ multiplex PCR; TCRdb's copy has only in-frame clones and leaves some out. Of roughly 2 million clones in the sample, 85% to 95% were seen once. Sequenced material: naive CD4+ T cells sorted from blood. Subset given: CD45RA+ positively selected. The source of these receptors is a man younger than 35 in good health.

This chain connects TRBV4-3 to TRBJ2-5; 12 bases map to TRBD1. The germline V gene encodes CDR1 LGHNA and CDR2 YSLEER. V lost 2 bases, J lost 3 bases, and 13 bases stayed unmatched. This CDR3 has 19 residues. The CDR3 nucleotides read TGCGCCAGCAGCCAATCGGGACAGGGGGCTGTAGGTCCTAAAGAGACCCAGTACTTC. Residues: CASSQSGQGAVGPKETQYF.

With regard to this clone: Other DNA sequences in the sample encode the same CDR3. The chain uses TRBV11-2 and TRBJ2-1; the D is unclear. Germline loops: CDR1 SGHAT, CDR2 FQNNGV. The V end lost 0 bases, the J end lost 4 bases, and 7 bases lay between the germline ends. This CDR3 comprises 14 residues. CDR3 sequence reads: CASSLDGTYNEQFF. CDR3 in DNA: TGTGCCAGCAGCTTAGATGGAACTTACAATGAGCAGTTCTTC.

This chain connects TRBV7-2 to TRBJ2-3, with D possibly being TRBD1 or TRBD2 (6 bases each). CDR3 length equals 14 residues. Germline lookup yields CDR1 SGHTA and CDR2 FQGNSA. The germline V and J ends were trimmed by 3 bases and 3 bases, with 10 bases remaining between them. The CDR3 is CASSLGGATDTQYF. In DNA form, the CDR3 reads TGTGCCAGCAGCTTGGGGGGCGCAACAGATACGCAGTATTTT.

The chain uses TRBV19 and TRBJ2-7; unclear D gene. Germline V gene data show CDR1 as LNHDA and CDR2 as SQIVND (reference sequence). The CDR3 length is 13 residues. V was pared by 0 bases and J by 3 bases, with 6 bases between. CDR3: CASSIDGVYEQYF. The CDR3 coding sequence is TGTGCCAGTAGTATAGATGGGGTCTACGAGCAGTACTTC.

This chain links TRBV5-4 with TRBJ2-7; 8 bases align to TRBD2. Germline values: CDR1 SGHNT, CDR2 YYREEE (reference sequence). With 4 bases clipped from V and 3 bases from J, the junction kept 6 bases outside the gene matches. The length of the CDR3 is 14 residues. The CDR3 coding sequence is TGTGCCAGCAGCAACACCGGGACTAGCTACGAGCAGTACTTC. Protein: CASSNTGTSYEQYF.

Ten or more counts support this clone. The CDR3 here is CASSQTDTRNEQFF. The CDR3 DNA sequence: TGCGCCAGCAGCCAGACTGACACCCGCAATGAGCAGTTCTTC. The V and J genes are TRBV4-1 and TRBJ2-1; D not resolved. This CDR3 region has 14 residues. Trimming left V 3 bases short and J 6 bases short, with 12 bases between. Germline assignment: CDR1 MGHRA and CDR2 YSYEKL.

A remark on this clone: Other nucleotide sequences from this sample produce the same CDR3. The rearrangement joins TRBV7-2 to TRBJ2-7, with D possibly matching TRBD2 (5 bases). Deletions cut 1 base from V and 2 bases from J, with 12 bases between. Germline lookup yields CDR1 SGHTA and CDR2 FQGNSA. The CDR3 runs to 15 residues. This chain's CDR3 is CASSLGTGITYEQYF. The CDR3, as DNA: TGTGCCAGCAGCTTAGGTACGGGGATTACCTACGAGCAGTACTTC.

The V and J genes are TRBV6-5 and TRBJ2-7; either TRBD1 or TRBD2 may supply D (5 bases each). There are 15 residues in the CDR3. Germline V lookup: CDR1 MNHEY, CDR2 SVGAGI. Trimming left V 2 bases short and J 3 bases short, with 14 bases between. CDR3 sequence reads: CASSYRDRPIYEQYF. In nucleotides, the CDR3 is TGTGCCAGCAGTTACCGGGACCGCCCCATCTACGAGCAGTACTTC.

CDR3 coding DNA: TGTGCCTGGCGTCAGGGAACAGATACGCAGTATTTT. It is translated as CAWRQGTDTQYF. The genes are TRBV30 and TRBJ2-3; D might be TRBD1 (5 bases). Germline V gene data show CDR1 as GTSNPN and CDR2 as SVGIG (reference sequence). V dropped 5 bases and J dropped 3 bases, with 9 bases sitting between them. This CDR3 is 12 amino acids long.